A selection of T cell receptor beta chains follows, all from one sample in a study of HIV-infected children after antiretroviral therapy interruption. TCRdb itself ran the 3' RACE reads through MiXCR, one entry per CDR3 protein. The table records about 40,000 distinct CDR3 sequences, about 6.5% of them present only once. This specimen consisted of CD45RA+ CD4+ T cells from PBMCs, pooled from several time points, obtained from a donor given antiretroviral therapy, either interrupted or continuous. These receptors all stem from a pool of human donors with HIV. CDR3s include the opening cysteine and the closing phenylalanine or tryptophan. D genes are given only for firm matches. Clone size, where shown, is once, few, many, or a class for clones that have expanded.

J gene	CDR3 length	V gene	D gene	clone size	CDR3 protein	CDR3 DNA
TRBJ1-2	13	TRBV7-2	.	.	CASSPGWNYGYTF	TGTGCCAGCAGCCCAGGGTGGAACTATGGCTACACCTTC
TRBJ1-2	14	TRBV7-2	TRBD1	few	CASSQGTGKDGYTF	TGTGCCAGCAGCCAAGGGACAGGAAAAGATGGCTACACCTTC
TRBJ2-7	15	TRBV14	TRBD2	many	CASSQEALAGYEQYF	TGTGCCAGCAGCCAAGAGGCACTAGCGGGCTACGAGCAGTACTTC
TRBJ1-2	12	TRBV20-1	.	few	CSASRRVDGYTF	TGCAGTGCTAGTCGGCGGGTGGATGGCTACACCTTC
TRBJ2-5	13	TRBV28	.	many	CASSIEYQETQYF	TGTGCCAGCAGTATAGAGTACCAAGAGACCCAGTACTTC
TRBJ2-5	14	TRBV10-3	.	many	CASGTWGNQDTQYF	TGTGCCAGCGGTACCTGGGGGAACCAAGACACCCAGTACTTT
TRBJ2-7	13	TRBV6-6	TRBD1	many	CASGVQGAREQYF	TGTGCCAGCGGTGTGCAGGGGGCGCGGGAACAGTACTTC
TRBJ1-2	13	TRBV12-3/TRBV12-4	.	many	CASRPPSYYGYTF	TGTGCCAGCAGGCCGCCGAGTTATTATGGCTACACCTTC
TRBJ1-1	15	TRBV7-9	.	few	CASSRELGLNTEAFF	TGTGCCAGCAGCAGAGAGCTCGGATTGAACACTGAAGCTTTCTTT
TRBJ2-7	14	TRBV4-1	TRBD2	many	CASSQREGFYEQYF	TGCGCCAGCAGCCAGCGGGAGGGGTTTTACGAGCAGTACTTC
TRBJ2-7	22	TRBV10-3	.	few	CATHTSFRGTTNLKPRVYEQYF	TGTGCCACCCACACTAGCTTTCGAGGAACCACGAACCTTAAACCTCGGGTGTATGAGCAGTACTTC
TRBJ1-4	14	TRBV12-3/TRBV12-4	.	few	CASSLKQEGEKLFF	TGTGCCAGCAGTTTAAAACAGGAAGGCGAAAAACTGTTTTTT
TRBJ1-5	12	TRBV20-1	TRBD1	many	CSANRGDQPQHF	TGCAGTGCTAACAGGGGGGATCAGCCCCAGCATTTT
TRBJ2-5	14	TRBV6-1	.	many	CASSDAQKKDTQYF	TGTGCCAGCAGTGATGCACAAAAAAAAGACACCCAGTACTTT
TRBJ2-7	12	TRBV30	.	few	CAWRQQGYEQYF	TGTGCCTGGAGGCAACAGGGTTATGAACAGTACTTC
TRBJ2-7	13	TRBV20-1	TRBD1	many	CSAGTGAANEQYF	TGCAGTGCTGGGACAGGGGCGGCCAACGAGCAGTACTTC
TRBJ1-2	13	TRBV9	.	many	CASSFRDGYGYTF	TGTGCCAGCAGCTTCAGGGACGGCTATGGCTACACCTTC
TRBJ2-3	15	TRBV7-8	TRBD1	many	CASSPRDRSTDTQYF	TGTGCCAGCAGCCCCCGGGACAGATCCACAGATACGCAGTATTTT